This TCR beta chain was obtained from a study of siplizumab effects on memory and regulatory T cells. Study results and caveats: Confirmation that proliferating Tregs from siplizumab cultures had suppressive function was not obtained. Phenotypic classification as naive or memory proved unattainable for roughly 75-96% of proliferating CD4+ or CD8+ clones. Siplizumab produced a significant drop in alloreactive sequences attributable to unstimulated CD4+ memory cells.

About this clone itself: What it recognizes is unknown.

The assay was immunoSEQ multiplex PCR, and TCRdb's table has in-frame clones only and misses some. Among 100,000 or so clones listed, about nine tenths were seen once. CDR1 and CDR2 from the germline V gene are SNHLY and FYNNEI. With V trimmed by 7 bases and J by 2 bases, 6 bases remained unmatched. The CDR3 length is 14 residues. This TCR derives from a human donor in good health. The chain is built from TRBV2 and TRBJ2-3; 7 nucleotides align to TRBD2. Material: non-Treg CD4+ T cells sorted from blood. This CDR3 reads CASKGSGYTDTQYF. The CDR3 DNA sequence: TGTGCCAGCAAGGGTAGCGGGTACACAGATACGCAGTATTTT. Filled out from reference TRBV2 and TRBJ2-3, the complete variable domain reads EPEVTQTPSHQVTQMGQEVILRCVPISNHLYFYWYRQILGQKVEFLVSFYNNEISEKSEIFDDQFSVERPDGSNFTLKIRSTKLEDSAMYFCASKGSGYTDTQYFGPGTRLTVL.